This paragraph reports one T cell receptor beta chain. This sample was included in a study of shared clonotypes between healthy human individuals. Only in-frame clones appear in the TCRdb table, and some are missing; sequencing was by immunoSEQ multiplex PCR. Here the sample spans approximately 650,000 clones, roughly 96% being singletons. CD8 cells classed as naive were CD45RO-negative and positively selected for CCR7, excluding terminally differentiated effector memory CD45RA+ cells. The sequence was obtained from a woman aged 25 to 39 in good health. Sequencing used naive CD8+ T cells sorted from blood.

CDR3 nucleotides: TGTGCCAGCAGCTTAACGCGACAGGCGTACCCAACTGACAGATTAACGCAGTATTTT. This translates into CASSLTRQAYPTDRLTQYF. The chain combines TRBV7-6 with TRBJ2-3; a possible D gene is TRBD1 (6 bases). Trimming took 2 bases from V and 9 from J, leaving 30 bases between them. CDR1 SGHVS and CDR2 FNYEAQ come from the germline V gene. The CDR3 runs 19 residues.